The 4 T cell receptor beta chains presented below share a single source sample, sequenced in a study of spatial heterogeneity in lung cancer. As for time point: sample taken at primary tumor resection. TCRdb re-analysed the 5' RACE reads in MiXCR, keeping a single row per CDR3 protein. In the table there are some 55,000 distinct CDR3 sequences, about 6.6% of which are singletons. The source was PBMCs, collected at surgery. The receptors were sampled from a female donor with early-stage non-small cell lung cancer.

The chain carries TRBV28 and TRBJ2-3; 11 bases are shared with TRBD1. Germline-derived CDR1 and CDR2 are MDHEN and SYDVKM. The junction had 9 bases not matched to a gene; V was cut back by 8 bases and J by 5 bases. The CDR3 is 15 amino acids. This chain's CDR3 is CASFGQGASVDTQYF. As DNA, the CDR3 is TGTGCCAGCTTCGGACAGGGGGCGTCAGTAGATACGCAGTATTTT.

The table lists this clonotype with many counts. This chain uses TRBV12-3 or TRBV12-4 with TRBJ1-1; 12 bases fit TRBD1. There are 16 residues in the CDR3. V shed 4 bases, J shed 1 base, and the junction held 4 bases outside the gene matches. As DNA, the CDR3 is TGTGCCAGCAGTTCCGGGACAGGGGGCTGGAACACTGAAGCTTTCTTT. Translation gives CASSSGTGGWNTEAFF.

At least ten counts were recorded for this clonotype. The chain couples TRBV28 to TRBJ2-1; D is possibly TRBD2 (5 bases). Trimming shortened V by 2 bases and J by 3 bases, and 8 bases separated the two germline ends. The germline CDR1 and CDR2 sequences are MDHEN and SYDVKM. CDR3 length: 14 residues. The CDR3 nucleotides are TGTGCCAGCAGTTTACACGGGGACTACAATGAGCAGTTCTTC. Translating it yields CASSLHGDYNEQFF.

CDR3 DNA sequence: TGTGCCAGCAGTCCACCAGGGTCTAGCAATCAGCCCCAGCATTTT. It encodes CASSPPGSSNQPQHF. This chain joins TRBV28 and TRBJ1-5; D perhaps matches TRBD1 (5 bases). Trimming removed 5 bases from V and 0 bases from J, with 11 bases in between. Germline CDR1 is MDHEN and CDR2 is SYDVKM. The CDR3 contains 15 residues.